This passage covers 26 T cell receptor beta chains from one sample sequenced in a study of early T cells in non-severe SARS-CoV-2 infection. One entry per CDR3 protein, called by TCRdb with MiXCR from the 5' RACE reads. The sample contains 100,000 or so distinct CDR3 sequences, around 13% of which appear only once. The sequencing input was whole blood. The receptors come from an adult who was a healthcare worker with PCR-confirmed SARS-CoV-2 infection or an uninfected control (not recorded which).

This clonotype has a handful of counts. The V call is TRBV29-1, the J call TRBJ2-1; D unclear. The V gene lost 7 bases and the J gene lost 0 bases, with 10 bases spanning the gap. This CDR3 comprises 13 residues. CDR1 is SQVTM, CDR2 ANQGSEA, per germline. The CDR3 here is CSAYSTSYNEQFF. The CDR3 DNA sequence: TGCAGCGCTTACAGTACCTCCTACAATGAGCAGTTCTTC.

This clonotype was observed many times. J is TRBJ1-1 and V is TRBV27, with D possibly being TRBD1 (5 bases). Germline values: CDR1 MNHEY, CDR2 SMNVEV (reference sequence). Trimming removed 5 bases at V and 7 bases at J, with 8 bases between. This CDR3 spans 11 amino acids. This CDR3 reads CASSRGFEAFF. The DNA for the CDR3 is TGTGCCAGCAGTCGGGGCTTTGAAGCTTTCTTT.

Comments on this clonotype: A much larger clonotype is one base distant, so this may be a read error. The rearrangement links TRBV28 to TRBJ2-1, with D perhaps TRBD2 (6 bases). Germline loops: CDR1 MDHEN, CDR2 SYDVKM. Trimming shortened V by 8 bases and J by 14 bases, and 19 bases separated the two germline ends. The CDR3 totals 12 residues. CDR3 sequence reads: CASGISNRGKFF. CDR3 nucleotide sequence: TGTGCCAGCGGTATATCAAATCGGGGGAAGTTCTTC.

This clonotype occurred many times. This sequence joins TRBV7-9 and TRBJ1-6, with a possible D match to TRBD1 (6 bases). Germline values: CDR1 SEHNR, CDR2 FQNEAQ (reference sequence). The CDR3 runs 14 residues. V was clipped by 4 bases and J by 5 bases, with 9 bases between them. This chain's CDR3 is CASSSGADNSPLHF. The CDR3 DNA reads TGTGCCAGCAGCTCAGGGGCGGATAATTCACCCCTCCACTTT.

The chain carries TRBV7-9 and TRBJ2-1; 9 bases line up with TRBD2. CDR1 SEHNR and CDR2 FQNEAQ come from the germline V gene (reference sequence). The CDR3 spans 16 residues. Trimming at V came to 4 bases and at J to 10 bases, leaving 14 bases not matched to a gene. The CDR3 loop is CASSSWLAGWTPEQFF. The CDR3 DNA reads TGTGCCAGCAGCTCATGGCTAGCGGGGTGGACCCCGGAGCAGTTCTTC.

This chain connects TRBV7-7 to TRBJ2-2, with 10 bases aligning to TRBD2. Germline V gene data show CDR1 as SSHAT and CDR2 as FNYEAQ (reference sequence). CDR3 length equals 16 residues. V was pared by 5 bases and J by 7 bases, with 10 bases of the junction left unmatched. The CDR3 spells CASSQTGTSVVGELFF. The CDR3 DNA follows: TGTGCCAGCAGCCAAACCGGGACTAGCGTGGTCGGGGAGCTGTTTTTT.

This clonotype has more than one count but fewer than ten. V and J are TRBV28 and TRBJ2-1, with D hard to call. CDR1 and CDR2 (germline): MDHEN, SYDVKM. The CDR3 covers 15 residues. Trimming took off 4 bases at V and 1 base at J, with 11 bases between the two ends. CDR3 in DNA: TGTGCCAGCAGTTCAGTAGAGACGTCCTACAATGAGCAGTTCTTC. It encodes CASSSVETSYNEQFF.

The V call is TRBV20-1, the J call TRBJ2-1; 8 bases map to TRBD2. The V segment lost 6 bases and the J segment 8 bases; nucleotides outside the gene matches: 15. Germline CDR1 and CDR2: DFQATT and SNEGSKA (reference sequence). The CDR3 spans 15 residues. The CDR3 coding sequence is TGCAGTGCGAGACCGCCGGGACTAGAAGGGCATGAGCAGTTCTTC. Translation: CSARPPGLEGHEQFF.

This clonotype was seen a handful of times. This chain uses TRBV20-1 with TRBJ2-2, with D perhaps matching TRBD2 (5 bases). V shed 3 bases and J shed 7 bases, with 12 bases lying between them. Germline CDR1 and CDR2: DFQATT and SNEGSKA (reference sequence). CDR3 length: 13 amino acids. CDR3 amino acids: CSASYGNRGELFF. CDR3 bases: TGCAGTGCTAGTTACGGGAATCGCGGGGAGCTGTTTTTT.

A few counts support this clonotype. V is TRBV6-1 and J is TRBJ2-7; D unresolved. The CDR3 spans 11 residues. Trimming cost V 5 bases and J 5 bases, with 7 bases left between them. CDR1 is MNHNS and CDR2 is SASEGT in the germline V gene. The CDR3 region is CASSQADEQYF. DNA for the CDR3: TGTGCCAGCAGTCAGGCGGACGAGCAGTACTTC.

This clonotype occurred many times. CDR3 DNA: TGTGCCAGCAGTTTTTGGGGGAGGGGACTCAATGAGCAGTTCTTC. It specifies CASSFWGRGLNEQFF. V gene TRBV11-2 combines with J gene TRBJ2-1; 7 nucleotides match TRBD2. The germline CDR1 and CDR2 sequences are SGHAT and FQNNGV. This CDR3 has 15 amino acids. Unmatched junction bases numbered 11, after V lost 6 bases and J lost 6 bases. Filled out from reference TRBV11-2 and TRBJ2-1, the complete variable domain reads EAGVAQSPRYKIIEKRQSVAFWCNPISGHATLYWYQQILGQGPKLLIQFQNNGVVDDSQLPKDRFSAERLKGVDSTLKIQPAKLEDSAVYLCASSFWGRGLNEQFFGPGTRLTVL.

This clonotype appeared a few times. The rearrangement uses TRBV29-1 and TRBJ2-3; a possible D gene is TRBD2 (7 bases). The CDR3 is 16 residues long. The V and J ends lost 6 bases and 0 bases respectively, with 19 bases between them. Germline CDR1 is SQVTM and CDR2 is ANQGSEA. CDR3 amino acids: CSVLGGQSASTDTQYF. CDR3 DNA: TGCAGCGTCTTGGGGGGGCAGTCCGCTAGCACAGATACGCAGTATTTT.

This clonotype was detected ten times or more. This chain uses TRBV20-1 with TRBJ1-2; D unclear. Germline V gives CDR1 DFQATT, CDR2 SNEGSKA (reference sequence). CDR3 length: 13 residues. The V end was cut by 2 bases, the J end by 1 base, with 8 bases between. The CDR3 here is CSARQLVNYGYTF. CDR3 coding DNA: TGCAGTGCTAGACAACTGGTTAACTATGGCTACACCTTC.

This clonotype was observed a few times. The V call is TRBV20-1, the J call TRBJ1-5; no definite D call. Trimming pared 2 bases from V and 0 bases from J, leaving 14 bases between. Germline V gene lookup returns CDR1 DFQATT and CDR2 SNEGSKA (reference sequence). The CDR3 covers 16 residues. The CDR3 loop is CSARRQEFFSNQPQHF. The CDR3 nucleotides are TGCAGTGCTAGACGGCAGGAGTTTTTTAGCAATCAGCCCCAGCATTTT.

This clonotype was seen a few times. The V call is TRBV19, the J call TRBJ2-7; D is unclear. Per the germline V gene, CDR1 is LNHDA and CDR2 is SQIVND (reference sequence). V was clipped by 3 bases and J by 3 bases, with 9 bases between them. CDR3 size: 13 residues. In DNA form, the CDR3 reads TGTGCCAGTAGTATGGGTATATACTACGAGCAGTACTTC. Its translation is CASSMGIYYEQYF.

The chain uses TRBV3-1 and TRBJ2-1; 7 nucleotides line up with TRBD1. CDR1 LGHDT and CDR2 YNNKEL come from the germline V gene (reference sequence). The junction had 10 bases not matched to a gene; V was cut back by 3 bases and J by 8 bases. This CDR3 spans 15 amino acids. The CDR3 spells CASSHRGNGIDEQFF. CDR3 DNA sequence: TGTGCCAGCAGCCACAGGGGGAACGGGATAGATGAGCAGTTCTTC.

This chain uses TRBV7-6 with TRBJ2-1; D perhaps matches TRBD2 (6 bases). In germline, CDR1 is SGHVS, CDR2 FNYEAQ. The CDR3 is 15 residues long. Deletions cut 0 bases from V and 9 bases from J, with 15 bases between. CDR3 protein: CASSLASGARGEQFF. As DNA, the CDR3 is TGTGCCAGCAGCTTAGCGTCGGGAGCACGCGGTGAGCAGTTCTTC.

Of note for this clonotype: A read error is possible here, since a much larger clone lies one base away. V gene TRBV12-3 or TRBV12-4 combines with J gene TRBJ1-1, with no clear D. V lost 4 bases and J lost 2, with 8 bases in between. The CDR3 spans 13 residues. For the CDR3, the DNA is TGTGCCAGCAGTTCGGGCCACAACACTGAAGCTTTCTTT. Translated, it gives CASSSGHNTEAFF.

The rearrangement links TRBV6-2 or TRBV6-3 to TRBJ2-5; a possible D gene is TRBD1 (5 bases). V was trimmed by 7 bases and J by 5 bases, leaving 17 bases between them. The germline CDR1 and CDR2 sequences are MNHEY and SVGEGT. This CDR3 contains 14 residues. CDR3: CASTDISLGETQYF. DNA of the CDR3: TGTGCCAGCACGGACATCTCCCTGGGGGAGACCCAGTACTTC.

This clonotype has a handful of counts. The chain has TRBV18 and TRBJ2-5, with 9 positions matching TRBD2. The germline CDR1 and CDR2 sequences are KGHSH and LQKENI. Trimming took 0 bases from V and 3 from J; bases not matched to a gene: 8. The CDR3 consists of 17 residues. CDR3 protein: CASSPPGLANTKETQYF. The CDR3 DNA follows: TGTGCCAGCTCACCACCGGGACTAGCAAATACAAAAGAGACCCAGTACTTC.

This clonotype was recorded many times. The chain joins TRBV4-1 to TRBJ2-7, with TRBD2 matching over 7 bases. The CDR3 has 16 residues. V lost 1 base to trimming and J lost 4 bases; unmatched junction nucleotides: 10. From germline, CDR1 is MGHRA and CDR2 YSYEKL. The CDR3 nucleotides read TGCGCCAGCAGCCAAGCGACGGGAGGTCGCGCATACGAGCAGTACTTC. Protein product: CASSQATGGRAYEQYF.

This chain uses TRBV20-1 with TRBJ1-2, with TRBD1 matching 11 bases. Germline V CDR1 and CDR2: DFQATT, SNEGSKA (reference sequence). The CDR3 is 14 residues long. Here the CDR3 DNA reads TGCAGCCCCGACCCGGGACAGGGGGTTAATGGCTACACCTTC. It specifies CSPDPGQGVNGYTF.

This clonotype showed up just a few times. The chain employs TRBV4-3 and TRBJ2-3; D perhaps matches TRBD2 (6 bases). V was pared by 0 bases and J by 1 base, with 11 bases between. The germline CDR1 and CDR2 sequences are LGHNA and YSLEER. This CDR3 has 16 amino acids. The CDR3 sequence is CASSQDPGTGTDTQYF. The CDR3 bases are TGCGCCAGCAGCCAAGATCCCGGGACTGGCACAGATACGCAGTATTTT.

J is TRBJ2-7 and V is TRBV20-1, with D uncertain. Germline V gives CDR1 DFQATT, CDR2 SNEGSKA (reference sequence). The length of the CDR3 is 11 residues. Trimming removed 4 bases at V and 9 bases at J, with 13 bases between. In DNA, the CDR3 is TGCAGTGCTAAGTCCGCTCTCGGGCAGTACTTC. Its protein product is CSAKSALGQYF.

For this clonotype: Just one base apart from a much larger clone, this may be a read error. The chain has TRBV4-3 and TRBJ1-2; D gene unclear. From germline, CDR1 is LGHNA and CDR2 YSLEER. The CDR3 contains 17 residues. This CDR3 is CAGSQEVGLGIRDGYTF. The CDR3 DNA reads as TGCGCCGGCAGCCAAGAGGTGGGGTTGGGGATTCGGGATGGCTACACCTTC.

V is TRBV28 and J is TRBJ2-7, with D possibly matching TRBD1 (5 bases). Looked up from germline, CDR1 is MDHEN and CDR2 is SYDVKM. The CDR3 consists of 12 residues. V was clipped by 7 bases and J by 2 bases, with 9 bases between them. The CDR3 spells CASTDRTYEQYF. CDR3 nucleotide sequence: TGTGCCAGCACTGACAGAACCTACGAGCAGTACTTC.